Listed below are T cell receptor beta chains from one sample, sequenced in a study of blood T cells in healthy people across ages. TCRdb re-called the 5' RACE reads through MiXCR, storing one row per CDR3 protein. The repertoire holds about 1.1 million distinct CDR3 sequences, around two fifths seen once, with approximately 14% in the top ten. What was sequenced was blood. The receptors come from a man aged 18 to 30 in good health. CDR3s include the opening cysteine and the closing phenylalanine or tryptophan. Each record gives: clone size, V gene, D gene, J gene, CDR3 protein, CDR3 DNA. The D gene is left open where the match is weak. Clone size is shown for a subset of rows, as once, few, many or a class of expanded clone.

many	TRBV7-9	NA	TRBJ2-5	CASSLVRGETQYF	TGTGCCAGCAGTTTAGTCAGGGGAGAGACCCAGTACTTC
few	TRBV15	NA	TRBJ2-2	CATSRDLKTGELFF	TGTGCCACCAGCAGAGATCTAAAAACCGGGGAGCTGTTTTTT
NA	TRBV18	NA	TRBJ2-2	CASSPRGDSGELFF	TGTGCCAGCTCACCACGAGGGGACTCCGGGGAGCTGTTTTTT
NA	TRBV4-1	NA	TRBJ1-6	CASSQDWEEFGMANSPLHF	TGCGCCAGCAGCCAAGATTGGGAGGAATTCGGGATGGCTAATTCACCCCTCCACTTT
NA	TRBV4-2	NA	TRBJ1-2	CASSEDKRTSGYGYTF	TGTGCCAGCAGCGAAGATAAAAGGACCTCAGGGTATGGCTACACCTTC
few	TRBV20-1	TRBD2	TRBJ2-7	CSARVAGEPTYEQYF	TGCAGTGCTAGAGTGGCGGGGGAACCAACCTACGAGCAGTACTTC
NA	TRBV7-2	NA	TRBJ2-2	CANSLASPGELFF	TGTGCCAACAGCTTAGCTAGCCCGGGGGAGCTGTTTTTT
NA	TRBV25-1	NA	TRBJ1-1	CASSEGDSKAFF	TGTGCCAGCAGTGAAGGGGATTCCAAAGCTTTCTTT
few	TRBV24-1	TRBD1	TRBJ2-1	CATSEPTGGPYNEQFF	TGTGCCACCAGTGAACCCACAGGGGGCCCCTACAATGAGCAGTTCTTC
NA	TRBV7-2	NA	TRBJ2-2	CTSRSNNLGELFF	TGTACCAGCAGATCTAATAACCTAGGCGAGCTGTTTTTT
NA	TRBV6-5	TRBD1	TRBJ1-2	CASTLMPGQGLLGYTF	TGTGCCAGCACCCTAATGCCGGGACAGGGTCTTCTTGGCTACACCTTC
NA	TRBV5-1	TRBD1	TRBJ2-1	CASSSTGVRNEQFF	TGCGCCAGCAGCTCGACAGGGGTGCGGAATGAGCAGTTCTTC
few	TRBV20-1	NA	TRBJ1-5	CSAGRGGQPQHF	TGCAGTGCTGGACGAGGGGGTCAGCCCCAGCATTTT
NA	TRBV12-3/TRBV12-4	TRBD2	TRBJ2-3	CASSFLAGGGGTDTQYF	TGTGCCAGCAGTTTCCTAGCGGGGGGCGGGGGCACAGATACGCAGTATTTT
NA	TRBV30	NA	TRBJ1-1	CAWNAGLNTEAFF	TGTGCCTGGAATGCCGGGCTGAACACTGAAGCTTTCTTT
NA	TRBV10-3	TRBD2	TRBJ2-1	CAIRGLAGPNEQFF	TGTGCCATCAGGGGACTAGCGGGTCCCAATGAGCAGTTCTTC
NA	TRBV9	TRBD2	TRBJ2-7	CASSAVEAGARYEQYF	TGTGCCAGCAGCGCCGTAGAAGCGGGGGCCAGGTACGAGCAGTACTTC
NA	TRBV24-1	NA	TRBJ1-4	CATRDPREKLFF	TGTGCCACCAGGGACCCTCGAGAAAAACTGTTTTTT
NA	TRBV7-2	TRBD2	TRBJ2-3	CASSLPSGVADTQYF	TGTGCCAGCAGCTTACCCAGCGGGGTAGCAGATACGCAGTATTTT
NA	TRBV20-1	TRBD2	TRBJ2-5	CSARGGLAGIETQYF	TGCAGTGCTAGAGGCGGACTAGCGGGAATAGAGACCCAGTACTTC
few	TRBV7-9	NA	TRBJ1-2	CASSFRTENYGYTF	TGTGCCAGCAGCTTCCGGACGGAAAACTATGGCTACACCTTC
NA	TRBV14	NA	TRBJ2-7	CASSRSTKISGGRYF	TGTGCCAGCAGCCGCTCGACCAAAATTTCAGGTGGTCGGTACTTC
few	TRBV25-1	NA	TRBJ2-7	CASTTVYEQYF	TGTGCCAGCACCACCGTCTACGAGCAGTACTTC
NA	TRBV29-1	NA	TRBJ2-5	CSVGRAGGSSQETQYF	TGCAGCGTTGGGAGGGCAGGGGGTAGTTCGCAAGAGACCCAGTACTTC
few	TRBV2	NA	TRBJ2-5	CASSRGRAETQYF	TGTGCCAGCAGTCGTGGCAGGGCAGAGACCCAGTACTTC
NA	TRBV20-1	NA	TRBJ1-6	CSAATGNSPLHF	TGCAGTGCCGCGACAGGCAATTCACCCCTCCACTTT
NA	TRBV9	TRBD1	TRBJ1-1	CASSVGQGGPEAFF	TGTGCCAGCAGCGTAGGACAGGGTGGCCCTGAAGCTTTCTTT
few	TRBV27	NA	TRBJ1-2	CASSAWGPYGYTF	TGTGCCAGCAGTGCCTGGGGTCCCTATGGCTACACCTTC
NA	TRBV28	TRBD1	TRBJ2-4	CASSLRLGQETQYF	TGTGCCAGCAGTTTAAGACTGGGACAGGAGACGCAGTACTTC
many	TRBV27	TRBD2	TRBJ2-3	CASRLAGTDTQYF	TGTGCCAGCAGGCTAGCGGGCACAGATACGCAGTATTTT
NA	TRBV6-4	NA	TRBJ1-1	CASSDQGGTEAFF	TGTGCCAGCAGTGATCAGGGAGGAACTGAAGCTTTCTTT
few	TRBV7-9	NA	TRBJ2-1	CASTLGGKYNEQFF	TGTGCCAGCACCCTTGGAGGGAAATACAATGAGCAGTTCTTC
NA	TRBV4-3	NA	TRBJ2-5	CASSQYGGPQETQYF	TGCGCCAGCAGCCAATATGGAGGTCCGCAAGAGACCCAGTACTTC
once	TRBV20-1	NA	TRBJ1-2	CSASNNPNYGYTF	TGCAGTGCTAGTAACAATCCCAACTATGGCTACACCTTC
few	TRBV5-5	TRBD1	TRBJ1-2	CASSLTGAQGNYGYTF	TGTGCCAGCAGCCTAACAGGGGCACAAGGAAACTATGGCTACACCTTC
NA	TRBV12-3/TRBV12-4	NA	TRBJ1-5	CASSVMVKQPQHF	TGTGCCAGCAGTGTAATGGTAAAACAGCCCCAGCATTTT
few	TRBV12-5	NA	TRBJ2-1	CASGLAAGPQGEQFF	TGTGCTAGTGGTTTGGCCGCCGGGCCCCAGGGGGAGCAGTTCTTC
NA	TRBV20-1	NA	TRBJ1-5	CSARANGPINQPQHF	TGCAGTGCTAGAGCAAACGGACCCATTAATCAGCCCCAGCATTTT
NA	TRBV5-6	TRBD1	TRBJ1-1	CASSLTKTGGYTEAFF	TGTGCCAGCAGCTTGACCAAGACAGGGGGTTACACTGAAGCTTTCTTT
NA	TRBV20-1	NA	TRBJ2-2	CSARAANTGELFF	TGCAGTGCTAGAGCCGCGAACACCGGGGAGCTGTTTTTT